The rows below give T cell receptor beta chains drawn from one sample of a study of beta chain features in type 1 diabetes. Here immunoSEQ multiplex PCR was the method, and the copy in TCRdb shows in-frame clones only, minus some. The table includes 250,000 to 300,000 clones, about 8% detected once. Sequencing input: central memory CD4+ T cells from blood. These receptors were obtained from a young woman in good health. CDR3s include the opening cysteine and the closing phenylalanine or tryptophan. D genes are given only for firm matches. Clone sizes are given selectively: once, few, many, or a class where the clone is expanded.

V: TRBV30
size: few
D: TRBD1
J: TRBJ1-2
CDR3: CAWSLGQGTYGYTF
DNA: TGTGCCTGGAGCCTTGGACAGGGGACCTATGGCTACACCTTC

V: TRBV7-2
size: few
D: NA
J: TRBJ2-5
CDR3: CASSLKSLQGTQYF
DNA: TGTGCCAGCAGCTTAAAGTCGCTTCAAGGGACCCAGTACTTC

V: TRBV2
size: NA
D: NA
J: TRBJ1-5
CDR3: CASSESLGGPPQHF
DNA: TGTGCCAGCAGTGAGTCATTGGGGGGGCCACCCCAGCATTTT

V: TRBV7-2
size: few
D: NA
J: TRBJ1-4
CDR3: CASSLSFTNEKLFF
DNA: TGTGCCAGCAGCTTATCGTTCACTAATGAAAAACTGTTTTTT

V: TRBV11-2
size: few
D: NA
J: TRBJ2-5
CDR3: CASSFNRETQYF
DNA: TGTGCCAGCAGCTTTAATCGAGAGACCCAGTACTTC

V: TRBV4-2
size: many
D: TRBD2
J: TRBJ2-4
CDR3: CASSQTSGSAKNIQYF
DNA: TGTGCCAGCAGCCAAACTAGCGGGAGCGCCAAAAACATTCAGTACTTC

V: TRBV4-2
size: few
D: NA
J: TRBJ2-7
CDR3: CASSQDFEQYF
DNA: TGTGCCAGCAGCCAAGATTTCGAGCAGTACTTC

V: TRBV6-6
size: few
D: NA
J: TRBJ1-5
CDR3: CASTPAGPQPQHF
DNA: TGTGCCAGCACCCCTGCGGGGCCCCAGCCCCAGCATTTT

V: TRBV5-8
size: few
D: NA
J: TRBJ1-2
CDR3: CASSPGRSYGYTF
DNA: TGTGCCAGCAGCCCCGGTCGGTCCTATGGCTACACCTTC

V: TRBV7-3
size: few
D: TRBD1
J: TRBJ1-5
CDR3: CASSLGTGGEQHF
DNA: TGTGCCAGCAGCTTGGGGACAGGGGGCGAACAGCATTTT

V: TRBV4-1
size: few
D: NA
J: TRBJ2-3
CDR3: CASSQVPSVGPDTQYF
DNA: TGCGCCAGCAGCCAAGTCCCTAGTGTGGGTCCAGATACGCAGTATTTT

V: TRBV30
size: NA
D: TRBD1
J: TRBJ1-5
CDR3: CAWDGTGFGQPQHF
DNA: TGTGCCTGGGACGGGACAGGGTTTGGACAGCCCCAGCATTTT

V: TRBV6-4
size: many
D: NA
J: TRBJ2-1
CDR3: CASSAGGHNEQFF
DNA: TGTGCCAGCAGCGCAGGGGGGCACAATGAGCAGTTCTTC

V: TRBV6-5
size: NA
D: TRBD1
J: TRBJ2-3
CDR3: CASSYSIRGTDTQYF
DNA: TGTGCCAGCAGTTACTCGATCAGGGGGACCGATACGCAGTATTTT

V: TRBV9
size: NA
D: TRBD2
J: TRBJ2-1
CDR3: CASSSPSGGAPFF
DNA: TGTGCCAGCAGCTCGCCTAGCGGGGGGGCTCCGTTCTTC

V: TRBV4-3
size: NA
D: NA
J: TRBJ2-2
CDR3: CASSALGVTNTGELFF
DNA: TGCGCCAGCAGCGCGCTAGGGGTAACGAACACCGGGGAGCTGTTTTTT

V: TRBV2
size: NA
D: TRBD2
J: TRBJ2-1
CDR3: CASSRGPGGQFF
DNA: TGTGCCAGCAGCCGGGGTCCGGGGGGGCAGTTCTTC

V: TRBV5-6
size: NA
D: NA
J: TRBJ2-7
CDR3: CASSLLLGFYEQYF
DNA: TGTGCCAGCAGCTTGTTATTGGGGTTCTACGAGCAGTACTTC

V: TRBV6-1
size: few
D: NA
J: TRBJ2-7
CDR3: CASGHFSYEQYF
DNA: TGTGCCAGCGGACATTTCTCCTACGAGCAGTACTTC

V: TRBV5-6
size: many
D: TRBD1
J: TRBJ2-4
CDR3: CASSLTGLGNIQYF
DNA: TGTGCCAGCAGTCTGACAGGGCTGGGAAACATTCAGTACTTC

V: TRBV4-3
size: many
D: NA
J: TRBJ1-4
CDR3: CASSQMWQGQPTNEKLFF
DNA: TGCGCCAGCAGCCAAATGTGGCAGGGCCAGCCAACTAATGAAAAACTGTTTTTT

V: TRBV11-3
size: few
D: NA
J: TRBJ2-1
CDR3: CASSSGTNYNEQFF
DNA: TGTGCCAGCAGCTCCGGGACAAATTACAATGAGCAGTTCTTC

V: TRBV4-2
size: NA
D: NA
J: TRBJ2-6
CDR3: CASSSLGWLSGANVLTF
DNA: TGTGCCAGCAGCTCTCTGGGGTGGTTGTCTGGGGCCAACGTCCTGACTTTC

V: TRBV18
size: NA
D: NA
J: TRBJ2-4
CDR3: CASSPPNSQGDIQYF
DNA: TGTGCCAGCTCACCACCGAACTCCCAAGGAGACATTCAGTACTTC

V: TRBV7-9
size: NA
D: TRBD2
J: TRBJ2-1
CDR3: CASSLRPSGTYNEQFF
DNA: TGTGCCAGCAGCTTACGGCCTAGCGGTACCTACAATGAGCAGTTCTTC

V: TRBV27
size: NA
D: NA
J: TRBJ1-6
CDR3: CASSIRTGQGYNSPLHF
DNA: TGTGCCAGCAGTATTCGGACCGGGCAGGGCTATAATTCACCCCTCCACTTT

V: TRBV19
size: NA
D: NA
J: TRBJ1-1
CDR3: CASSITGRNTEAFF
DNA: TGTGCCAGTAGTATAACAGGGAGGAACACTGAAGCTTTCTTT

V: TRBV7-2
size: few
D: NA
J: TRBJ2-5
CDR3: CASSPPGVGETQYF
DNA: TGTGCCAGCAGCCCCCCGGGAGTGGGAGAGACCCAGTACTTC

V: TRBV5-4
size: NA
D: NA
J: TRBJ1-2
CDR3: CASSPPGAEGAYGYTF
DNA: TGTGCCAGCAGCCCCCCGGGGGCGGAAGGGGCCTATGGCTACACCTTC

V: TRBV19
size: few
D: TRBD1
J: TRBJ1-6
CDR3: CASTREVGQANSPLHF
DNA: TGTGCCAGTACCCGAGAGGTCGGACAGGCCAATTCACCCCTCCACTTT

V: TRBV4-3
size: NA
D: NA
J: TRBJ2-3
CDR3: CASGYAKTQYF
DNA: TGCGCCAGCGGCTACGCTAAGACGCAGTATTTT

V: TRBV5-6
size: NA
D: NA
J: TRBJ1-2
CDR3: CASSYYRQGGYGYTF
DNA: TGTGCCAGCAGCTATTACAGGCAGGGCGGCTATGGCTACACCTTC

V: TRBV14
size: many
D: NA
J: TRBJ2-7
CDR3: CASSQSEQYF
DNA: TGTGCCAGCAGCCAAAGCGAGCAGTACTTC

V: TRBV5-1
size: few
D: NA
J: TRBJ2-6
CDR3: CASSGTQITSGANVLTF
DNA: TGCGCCAGCAGCGGGACACAAATAACCTCTGGGGCCAACGTCCTGACTTTC

V: TRBV5-4
size: few
D: TRBD2
J: TRBJ2-5
CDR3: CASSGISGGLSTQYF
DNA: TGTGCCAGCAGCGGAATTAGCGGGGGACTGTCGACCCAGTACTTC

V: TRBV7-2
size: few
D: TRBD1
J: TRBJ1-5
CDR3: CASSLSGQGARIQHF
DNA: TGTGCCAGCAGCTTAAGCGGACAGGGGGCGCGAATCCAGCATTTT

V: TRBV30
size: few
D: NA
J: TRBJ1-1
CDR3: CAWSVWGRGFGTEAFF
DNA: TGTGCCTGGAGTGTTTGGGGTCGGGGCTTCGGTACTGAAGCTTTCTTT

V: TRBV4-2
size: NA
D: TRBD2
J: TRBJ2-1
CDR3: CASLGSGSNEQFF
DNA: TGTGCCAGCTTGGGGAGCGGGAGTAATGAGCAGTTCTTC

V: TRBV27
size: NA
D: NA
J: TRBJ2-6
CDR3: CASRPTVSGANVLTF
DNA: TGTGCCAGCAGGCCGACGGTGTCAGGGGCCAACGTCCTGACTTTC

V: TRBV2
size: NA
D: NA
J: TRBJ2-1
CDR3: CATDKTRGYNEQFF
DNA: TGTGCCACGGACAAAACGCGCGGGTACAATGAGCAGTTCTTC

V: TRBV7-9
size: few
D: NA
J: TRBJ1-1
CDR3: CASSLEQDSVAFF
DNA: TGCGCCAGCAGCTTGGAACAGGATTCCGTAGCTTTCTTT

V: TRBV27
size: NA
D: TRBD2
J: TRBJ2-7
CDR3: CASMRASGYEQYF
DNA: TGTGCCAGCATGAGAGCTAGCGGGTACGAGCAGTACTTC

V: TRBV5-1
size: few
D: TRBD2
J: TRBJ2-7
CDR3: CASSRTGLADYEQYF
DNA: TGCGCCAGCAGCAGAACGGGACTAGCAGACTACGAGCAGTACTTC

V: TRBV10-3
size: few
D: NA
J: TRBJ1-3
CDR3: CAIRADSGNTIYF
DNA: TGTGCCATCCGGGCAGACTCTGGAAACACCATATATTTT

V: TRBV7-2
size: NA
D: NA
J: TRBJ2-7
CDR3: CASSLTAESSYEQYF
DNA: TGTGCCAGCAGTCTCACAGCGGAGAGCTCCTACGAGCAGTACTTC

V: TRBV5-4
size: NA
D: TRBD1
J: TRBJ1-2
CDR3: CASSLALGQSYGYTF
DNA: TGTGCCAGCAGCTTGGCCTTGGGACAGTCCTATGGCTACACCTTC

V: TRBV9
size: NA
D: NA
J: TRBJ1-1
CDR3: CASSLLVEETEAFF
DNA: TGTGCCAGCAGCCTCTTGGTTGAGGAAACTGAAGCTTTCTTT